This TCR beta chain was found in a study of spatial heterogeneity in lung cancer. Whole-study context: The count of detected beta-chain sequences consistently exceeded that of alpha-chain sequences. Averaged across combinations, each unique TCR and UMI pairing appeared more than ten times in raw reads, which were uncorrected.

Single TCR cDNA molecules each had their own unique molecular identifier. TCRdb re-called the 5' RACE reads through MiXCR, storing one row per CDR3 protein. The sample yields about 47,000 distinct CDR3 sequences, around 11% seen once. The germline V gene has CDR1 MNHEY and CDR2 SVGEGT. The length of the CDR3 is 14 residues. With 2 bases removed from V and 6 bases from J, the gap between germline ends came to 11 bases. Time point specified: sample taken at primary tumor resection. Researchers sequenced whole RNA taken from tumor, nontumor lung or frozen PBMC without sorting. The donor population consisted of roughly 70 patients with untreated, early-stage non-small cell lung cancer.

The receptor was isolated from a female donor with early-stage non-small cell lung cancer. Specimen: PBMCs, collected at surgery. The chain recombines TRBV6-2 or TRBV6-3 with TRBJ1-5; tentatively, D is TRBD1 (6 bases). The CDR3 sequence: CASSYGGAGQPQHF. The DNA for the CDR3 is TGTGCCAGCAGTTACGGGGGGGCTGGTCAGCCCCAGCATTTT.